This entry is about one T cell receptor (beta chain). In the authors' methods: Reference gene primers were amplified, and this amplification served to estimate nucleated cell counts. Assay used: immunoSEQ multiplex PCR; TCRdb lists only in-frame clones, some missing. V and J calls plus clone size are reproduced from that table; the DNA served to infer D and trimming. The sample records over 85,000 clones, 87% being singletons. The data originate from a study of blood T cell repertoires in COVID-19. Study-level information: PBMCs, B-cell-depleted T cells, or T cells provided the cDNA or gDNA that made up the material.

V trimming: 0 bases; J trimming: 6 bases; junction bases outside the gene matches: 3. CDR1 and CDR2 from the germline V gene are SGDLS and YYNGEE. CDR3 length equals 16 residues. The sample consisted of peripheral blood. V is TRBV9 and J is TRBJ2-2, with 12 bases identical to TRBD2. The source is a human donor in a cohort sampled during active COVID-19. CDR3 bases: TGTGCCAGCAGCGTAGCCGCTAGCGGGAGGGCCGGGGAGCTGTTTTTT. Its translation is CASSVAASGRAGELFF.